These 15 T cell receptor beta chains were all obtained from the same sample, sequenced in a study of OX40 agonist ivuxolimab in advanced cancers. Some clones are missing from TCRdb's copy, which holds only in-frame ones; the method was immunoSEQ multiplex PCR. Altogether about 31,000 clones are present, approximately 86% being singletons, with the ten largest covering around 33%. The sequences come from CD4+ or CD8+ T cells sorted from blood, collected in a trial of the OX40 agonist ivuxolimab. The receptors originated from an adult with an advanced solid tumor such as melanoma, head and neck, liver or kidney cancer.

CDR3 nucleotide sequence: TGCGCCAGCAGCTTGGGACTAGCGTTCCAAGAGACCCAGTACTTC. Translation gives CASSLGLAFQETQYF. This rearrangement joins TRBV5-1 to TRBJ2-5, with TRBD2 identical over 8 bases. CDR3 length: 15 amino acids. Germline CDR1 is SGHRS and CDR2 is YFSETQ. V was pared by 0 bases and J by 1 base, with 2 bases of the junction left unmatched.

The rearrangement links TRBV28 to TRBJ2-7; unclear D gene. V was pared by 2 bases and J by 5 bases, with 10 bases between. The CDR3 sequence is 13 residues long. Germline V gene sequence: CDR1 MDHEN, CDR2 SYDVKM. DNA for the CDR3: TGTGCCAGCAGTTTAAATTACGTCCACGAGCAGTACTTC. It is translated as CASSLNYVHEQYF.

CDR3 residues: CASSLGGPGREGLYNEQFF. DNA for the CDR3: TGTGCCAGCAGCTTAGGTGGCCCCGGGCGGGAGGGCCTATACAATGAGCAGTTCTTC. The chain recombines TRBV11-2 with TRBJ2-1, with 9 bases fitting TRBD2. Unmatched junction bases numbered 14, after V lost 1 base and J lost 4 bases. The germline CDR1 and CDR2 sequences are SGHAT and FQNNGV. The CDR3 length is 19 residues. Based on the CDR3 plus reference TRBV11-2 and TRBJ2-1, the full variable domain is EAGVAQSPRYKIIEKRQSVAFWCNPISGHATLYWYQQILGQGPKLLIQFQNNGVVDDSQLPKDRFSAERLKGVDSTLKIQPAKLEDSAVYLCASSLGGPGREGLYNEQFFGPGTRLTVL.

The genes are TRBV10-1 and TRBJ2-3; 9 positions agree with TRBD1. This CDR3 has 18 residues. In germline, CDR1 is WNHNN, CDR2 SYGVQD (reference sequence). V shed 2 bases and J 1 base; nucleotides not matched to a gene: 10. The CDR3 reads CASSEAGTGSFGTDTQYF. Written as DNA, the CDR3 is TGCGCCAGCAGTGAGGCCGGGACAGGGAGTTTTGGCACAGATACGCAGTATTTT.

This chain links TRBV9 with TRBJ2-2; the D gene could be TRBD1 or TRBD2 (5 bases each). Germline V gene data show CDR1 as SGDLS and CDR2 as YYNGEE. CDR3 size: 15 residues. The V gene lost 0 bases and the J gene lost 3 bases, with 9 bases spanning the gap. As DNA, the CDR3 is TGTGCCAGCAGCGTAGAGGGGAGTCACACCGGGGAGCTGTTTTTT. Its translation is CASSVEGSHTGELFF.

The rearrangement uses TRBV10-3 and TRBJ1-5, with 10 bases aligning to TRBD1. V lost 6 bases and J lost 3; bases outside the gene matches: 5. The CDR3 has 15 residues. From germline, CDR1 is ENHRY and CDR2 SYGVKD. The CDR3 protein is CAISSGTGDNQPQHF. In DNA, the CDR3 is TGTGCCATCAGCTCGGGGACAGGGGACAATCAGCCCCAGCATTTT.

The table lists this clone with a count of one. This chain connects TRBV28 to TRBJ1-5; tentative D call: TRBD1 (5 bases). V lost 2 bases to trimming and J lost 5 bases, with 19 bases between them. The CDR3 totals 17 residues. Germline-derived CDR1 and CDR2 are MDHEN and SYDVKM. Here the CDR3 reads CASSLGGLRTRHQPQHF. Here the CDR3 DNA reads TGTGCCAGCAGTTTAGGGGGTTTGAGGACTCGACATCAGCCCCAGCATTTT.

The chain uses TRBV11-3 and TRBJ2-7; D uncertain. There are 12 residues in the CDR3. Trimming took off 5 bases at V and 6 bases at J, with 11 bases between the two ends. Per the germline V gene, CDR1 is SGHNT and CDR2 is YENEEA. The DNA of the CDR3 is TGTGCCAGCAGCCTTAGTGGTGGCGAGCAGTACTTC. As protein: CASSLSGGEQYF.

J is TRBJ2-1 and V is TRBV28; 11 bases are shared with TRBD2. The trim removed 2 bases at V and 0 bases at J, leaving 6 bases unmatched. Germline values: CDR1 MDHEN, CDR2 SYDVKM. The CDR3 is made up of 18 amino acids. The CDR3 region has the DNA TGTGCCAGCAGTTTAAGGACTAGCGGGCCTAGCTCCTACAATGAGCAGTTCTTC. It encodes CASSLRTSGPSSYNEQFF.

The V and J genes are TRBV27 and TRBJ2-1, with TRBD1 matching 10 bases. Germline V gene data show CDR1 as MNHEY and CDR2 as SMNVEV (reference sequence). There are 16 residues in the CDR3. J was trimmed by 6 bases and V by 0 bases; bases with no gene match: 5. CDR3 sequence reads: CASSLSTGGALNEQFF. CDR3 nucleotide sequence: TGTGCCAGCAGTTTATCGACAGGGGGCGCGCTCAATGAGCAGTTCTTC.

CDR3 amino acids: CASSYSRGGTTEAFF. The DNA for the CDR3 is TGTGCCAGCAGTTACTCGAGGGGGGGGACCACTGAAGCTTTCTTT. The chain couples TRBV6-5 to TRBJ1-1; tentative D call: TRBD1 (6 bases). CDR3 size: 15 residues. The V gene lost 0 bases and the J gene lost 4 bases, with 12 bases spanning the gap. Per the germline V gene, CDR1 is MNHEY and CDR2 is SVGAGI.

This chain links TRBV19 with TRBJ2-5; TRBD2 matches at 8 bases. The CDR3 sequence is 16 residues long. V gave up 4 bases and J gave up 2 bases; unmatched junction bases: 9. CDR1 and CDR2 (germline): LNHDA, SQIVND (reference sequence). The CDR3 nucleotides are TGTGCCAGTAGTACCGGGACTAGAAGATCGCAAGAGACCCAGTACTTC. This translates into CASSTGTRRSQETQYF. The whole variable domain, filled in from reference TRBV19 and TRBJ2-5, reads DGGITQSPKYLFRKEGQNVTLSCEQNLNHDAMYWYRQDPGQGLRLIYYSQIVNDFQKGDIAEGYSVSREKKESFPLTVTSAQKNPTAFYLCASSTGTRRSQETQYFGPGTRLLVL.

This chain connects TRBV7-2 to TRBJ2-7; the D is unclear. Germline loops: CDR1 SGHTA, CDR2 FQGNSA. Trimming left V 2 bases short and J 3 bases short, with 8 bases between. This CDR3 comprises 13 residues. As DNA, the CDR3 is TGTGCCAGCAGCTTAAGGGCAGACTACGAGCAGTACTTC. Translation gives CASSLRADYEQYF.

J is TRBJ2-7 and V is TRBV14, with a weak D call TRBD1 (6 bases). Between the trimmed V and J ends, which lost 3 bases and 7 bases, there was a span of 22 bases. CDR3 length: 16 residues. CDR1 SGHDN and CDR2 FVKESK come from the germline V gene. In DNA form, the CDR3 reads TGTGCCAGCAGCCAGCACACCGGGACATGGGCTGAGGAGCAGTACTTC. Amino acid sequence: CASSQHTGTWAEEQYF.

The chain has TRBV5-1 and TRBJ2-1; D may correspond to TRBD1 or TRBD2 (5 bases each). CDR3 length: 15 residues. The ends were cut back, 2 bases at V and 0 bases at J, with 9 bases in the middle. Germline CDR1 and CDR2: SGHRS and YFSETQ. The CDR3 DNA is TGCGCCAGCAGCTTCAGGGAGAGCTCCTACAATGAGCAGTTCTTC. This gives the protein CASSFRESSYNEQFF.